This entry lists 30 T cell receptor beta chains sequenced from one sample in a study of vaccination and CD4 T cells after COVID-19. Noted treatment: roughly 10-day PBMC culture with coronavirus spike peptide pools or control peptides (ViraFEST assay). Cultured CD4+ T cell DNA underwent sequencing with the Oncomine TCR Beta short-read assay. From the PCR reads, TCRdb called clonotypes with MiXCR, one entry per CDR3 protein. The table shows about 3,600 distinct CDR3 sequences, with 17% occurring only once. Their antigen targets remain unknown. The sample was CD4+ T cells from blood, cultured in vitro. The receptors come from a human donor who had recovered from COVID-19.

The sample holds a few counts of this clonotype. The chain couples TRBV20-1 to TRBJ1-1, with 7 bases that match TRBD1. The CDR3 is 15 amino acids. The germline gives CDR1 DFQATT, CDR2 SNEGSKA (reference sequence). Trimming removed 3 bases from V and 3 bases from J; junction bases left unmatched: 10. In DNA form, the CDR3 reads TGCAGTGCTAGTTTTAGGGGACAGTGGGACACTGAAGCTTTCTTT. Protein product: CSASFRGQWDTEAFF.

The CDR3 region has the DNA TGTGCCAGTAGTCCCCGGGGTAGCGGGGGCCTTAGCTCCTACAATGAGCAGTTCTTC. Its protein product is CASSPRGSGGLSSYNEQFF. The chain recombines TRBV19 with TRBJ2-1; 9 bases are shared with TRBD2. Germline V gene data show CDR1 as LNHDA and CDR2 as SQIVND (reference sequence). The CDR3 totals 19 residues. Unmatched junction bases numbered 14, after V lost 5 bases and J lost 0 bases.

Sample share makes this clonotype medium-sized. The chain recombines TRBV12-3 or TRBV12-4 with TRBJ2-7; TRBD2 agrees at 7 bases. V dropped 2 bases and J dropped 4; count of bases not matched to a gene: 2. The CDR3 is 13 amino acids. The CDR3 protein is CASSLLADYEQYF. The CDR3 coding sequence is TGTGCCAGCAGTTTACTAGCGGATTACGAGCAGTACTTC.

By proportion, this clonotype is large. The chain has TRBV6-1 and TRBJ2-2, with a weak D call TRBD1 (5 bases). The CDR3 contains 15 residues. Germline V gives CDR1 MNHNS, CDR2 SASEGT. V was trimmed by 6 bases and J by 4 bases, leaving 15 bases between them. CDR3 amino acids: CASSKGQGRTGELFF. Here the CDR3 DNA reads TGTGCCAGCAGCAAAGGTCAGGGCCGCACCGGGGAGCTGTTTTTT.

This clonotype was counted only a few times. The chain carries TRBV29-1 and TRBJ2-5; 10 bases are shared with TRBD1. Germline-derived CDR1 and CDR2 are SQVTM and ANQGSEA. This CDR3 region has 13 residues. Germline trimming cut 8 bases from V and 3 bases from J; bases unmatched to any gene: 6. CDR3 in amino acids: CSIRQGAKETQYF. For the CDR3, the DNA is TGCAGCATCCGACAGGGGGCTAAAGAGACCCAGTACTTC.

V is TRBV6-1 and J is TRBJ2-3, with TRBD2 identical over 13 bases. Looked up from germline, CDR1 is MNHNS and CDR2 is SASEGT. The junction had 15 bases not matched to a gene; V was cut back by 11 bases and J by 4 bases. The CDR3 is made up of 17 amino acids. CDR3 sequence reads: CAVLRLAGGGAPDTQYF. In DNA, the CDR3 is TGTGCCGTCTTGAGACTAGCGGGGGGCGGGGCCCCAGATACGCAGTATTTT.

The gene calls are TRBV27 and TRBJ1-5; D may be TRBD1 (5 bases). In germline, CDR1 is MNHEY, CDR2 SMNVEV (reference sequence). Deletions cut 4 bases from V and 1 base from J, with 11 bases between. The CDR3 extends over 15 amino acids. The chain's CDR3 is CASSSLGLSNQPQHF. The CDR3, as DNA: TGTGCCAGCAGTTCTCTGGGACTCAGCAATCAGCCCCAGCATTTT.

This clonotype was counted a few times. This chain connects TRBV7-2 to TRBJ2-7, with TRBD1 matching 10 bases. Germline V lookup: CDR1 SGHTA, CDR2 FQGNSA. This CDR3 is built from 16 residues. J lost 5 bases, V lost 7 bases, and 14 bases had no gene match. CDR3 nucleotide sequence: TGTGCCAGCACCCCACAAGTATGGACAGGGGGTCACGAGCAGTACTTC. Translating gives CASTPQVWTGGHEQYF.

By proportion, this clonotype is medium-sized. The chain combines TRBV2 with TRBJ2-5, with 7 bases aligning to TRBD2. J was trimmed by 2 bases and V by 6 bases; bases with no gene match: 15. The V gene's germline CDR1 is SNHLY and CDR2 FYNNEI. The CDR3 extends over 17 amino acids. The CDR3 DNA reads as TGTGCCAGCAGGGACCCGGCGGGCGGGGGAGGACAAGAGACCCAGTACTTC. Its protein product is CASRDPAGGGGQETQYF. The full variable domain, its missing parts supplied by reference TRBV2 and TRBJ2-5, is EPEVTQTPSHQVTQMGQEVILRCVPISNHLYFYWYRQILGQKVEFLVSFYNNEISEKSEIFDDQFSVERPDGSNFTLKIRSTKLEDSAMYFCASRDPAGGGGQETQYFGPGTRLLVL.

This clonotype was counted a few times. The chain's CDR3 is CASSIVVGETQYF. The CDR3 DNA sequence: TGTGCCAGTAGTATTGTGGTGGGAGAGACCCAGTACTTC. The J gene is TRBJ2-5, the V gene TRBV19; D gene ambiguous. V was shortened by 3 bases and J by 4 bases, with 9 bases between the two germline ends. This CDR3 is 13 amino acids long. Germline CDR1 LNHDA, CDR2 SQIVND (reference sequence).

This clonotype was counted a few times. The CDR3 DNA reads TGCGCCAGCAGTGCTAGCGGGGAGACCTACAATGAGCAGTTCTTC. Its protein is CASSASGETYNEQFF. V and J are TRBV5-1 and TRBJ2-1; 9 bases agree with TRBD2. After removal of 5 bases from V and 2 bases from J, the junction contained 5 bases not matched to a gene. Germline CDR1 is SGHRS and CDR2 is YFSETQ. The CDR3 spans 15 residues.

This clonotype occurred a few times. The chain uses TRBV12-3 or TRBV12-4 and TRBJ1-1; D remains ambiguous. The CDR3 is made up of 13 amino acids. V gave up 6 bases and J gave up 3 bases, with 11 bases separating them. CDR3 sequence: CASSTRKYTEAFF. The CDR3 DNA reads TGTGCCAGCAGCACCAGGAAATACACTGAAGCTTTCTTT.

This clonotype is deemed medium-sized (0.01 to 0.1%). The chain recombines TRBV6-1 with TRBJ1-5; no reliable D call. V was trimmed by 5 bases and J by 0 bases, leaving 20 bases between them. The CDR3 extends over 18 amino acids. CDR1 is MNHNS, CDR2 SASEGT, per germline. The CDR3 is CASSINRGEGYSNQPQHF. CDR3 bases: TGTGCCAGCAGTATTAACAGAGGAGAGGGTTATAGCAATCAGCCCCAGCATTTT.

Points on this clonotype: This is likely a read error, given that the CDR3 carries no conserved phenylalanine or tryptophan at its end. The J gene is TRBJ1-1, the V gene TRBV30; maybe TRBD1 (5 bases). The CDR3 is 15 residues long. Trimming shortened V by 0 bases and J by 5 bases, and 16 bases separated the two germline ends. In germline, CDR1 is GTSNPN, CDR2 SVGIG (reference sequence). In DNA form, the CDR3 reads TGTGCCTGGAGTGTACTTGGGGAGGGGAGTACTGAAGCTTTCTTG. It is translated as CAWSVLGEGSTEAFL.

This clonotype is classed as medium-sized. The chain recombines TRBV19 with TRBJ1-6; unclear D gene. The germline V and J ends were trimmed by 9 bases and 9 bases, with 18 bases remaining between them. Germline-derived CDR1 and CDR2 are LNHDA and SQIVND (reference sequence). The CDR3 consists of 14 residues. The DNA for the CDR3 is TGTGCCAGCCCTCCCAGGAGGCAAGGTTCACCCCTCCACTTT. This sequence encodes CASPPRRQGSPLHF.

This clonotype is medium-sized in the sample. The chain links TRBV20-1 to TRBJ1-2; D uncertain. Germline assignment: CDR1 DFQATT and CDR2 SNEGSKA (reference sequence). The V end was cut by 1 base, the J end by 2 bases, with 8 bases between. The CDR3 consists of 13 residues. As DNA, the CDR3 is TGCAGTGCTAGAGGGGTGGCAAACTATGGCTACACCTTC. As protein: CSARGVANYGYTF.

This clonotype is termed large. The V gene is TRBV20-1, the J gene TRBJ1-1; unclear D gene. Germline V lookup: CDR1 DFQATT, CDR2 SNEGSKA (reference sequence). CDR3 length equals 11 residues. V lost 5 bases and J lost 0, with 4 bases in between. This chain's CDR3 is CSAQVNTEAFF. CDR3 DNA sequence: TGCAGTGCTCAAGTGAACACTGAAGCTTTCTTT.

Within the sample, this clonotype is medium-sized. The chain links TRBV6-5 to TRBJ2-5; D may match TRBD1 or TRBD2 (5 bases each). The CDR3 contains 15 residues. The germline gives CDR1 MNHEY, CDR2 SVGAGI. Trimming removed 2 bases from V and 5 bases from J, with 15 bases in between. In nucleotides, the CDR3 is TGTGCCAGCAGTTACACGGGGCAACATGGGGAGACCCAGTACTTC. It yields the protein CASSYTGQHGETQYF.

This chain links TRBV19 with TRBJ1-3, with D perhaps matching TRBD1 (6 bases). The germline V gene encodes CDR1 LNHDA and CDR2 SQIVND (reference sequence). With 7 bases removed from V and 0 bases from J, the gap between germline ends came to 13 bases. The CDR3 has 15 amino acids. The chain's CDR3 is CASKLMGASGNTIYF. The DNA for the CDR3 is TGTGCCAGTAAATTGATGGGGGCCTCTGGAAACACCATATATTTT.

The gene calls are TRBV5-8 and TRBJ2-5; D perhaps matches TRBD1 (5 bases). This CDR3 comprises 14 residues. Germline V gives CDR1 SGHTS, CDR2 YDEGEE. V shed 4 bases and J shed 1 base, with 11 bases lying between them. In nucleotides, the CDR3 is TGTGCCAGCAGCCGTTGGGGCTCCCAAGAGACCCAGTACTTC. Residues: CASSRWGSQETQYF.

This chain joins TRBV6-1 and TRBJ1-6; 7 nucleotides line up with TRBD1. The germline V gene has CDR1 MNHNS and CDR2 SASEGT. Losses at the gene ends were 2 bases for V and 7 bases for J; bases not matched to a gene: 8. CDR3 length: 16 residues. The CDR3 bases are TGTGCCAGCAGTGAATCTTTACAGGGGTTGAATTCACCCCTCCACTTT. It is translated as CASSESLQGLNSPLHF.

The chain has TRBV12-5 and TRBJ1-1; D remains unclear. This CDR3 contains 13 residues. Trimming left V 0 bases short and J 3 bases short, with 5 bases between. CDR1 is LGHNT and CDR2 is FRNRAP in the germline V gene. In DNA form, the CDR3 reads TGTGCTAGTGGTTTGGTGGGATACACTGAAGCTTTCTTT. Protein: CASGLVGYTEAFF.

The chain joins TRBV12-3 or TRBV12-4 to TRBJ1-2; maybe TRBD1 (5 bases). V lost 6 bases, J lost 4 bases, and 18 bases lay in between. The CDR3 runs to 15 residues. CDR3 DNA sequence: TGTGCCAGCAGCAAATCCGGGACGGATGCCTATGGCTACACCTTC. It translates to CASSKSGTDAYGYTF.

J is TRBJ2-3 and V is TRBV1; the table's TRBD1 call for D was not verified on the DNA. TRBV1 is designated a pseudogene. The CDR3 runs to 18 residues. CDR3 coding DNA: TGCACCAGCAGCCAAGATTCCTACAAGGACAGGGGAACAGATACGCAGTATTTT. Translating gives CTSSQDSYKDRGTDTQYF.

In its sample, this clonotype is large (0.1 to 1%). CDR3 nucleotide sequence: TGTGCCAGCAGTGGGCAGGGAAATTCACCCCTCCACTTT. Translation: CASSGQGNSPLHF. The chain couples TRBV25-1 to TRBJ1-6; D is perhaps TRBD1 (5 bases). Trimming cost V 4 bases and J 7 bases, with 8 bases left between them. The germline gives CDR1 MGHDK, CDR2 SYGVNS. The CDR3 runs 13 residues.

A few counts support this clonotype. The rearrangement uses TRBV10-3 and TRBJ1-2, with TRBD1 matching 11 bases. Germline CDR1 is ENHRY and CDR2 is SYGVKD. V was pared by 8 bases and J by 8 bases, with 7 bases of the junction left unmatched. This CDR3 spans 13 amino acids. This CDR3 is CAIRGQGEEGYTF. DNA of the CDR3: TGTGCCATCCGGGGACAGGGGGAGGAGGGCTACACCTTC.

By sample share, this clonotype is medium-sized. The chain carries TRBV20-1 and TRBJ1-2; D is possibly TRBD1 (6 bases). CDR3 length: 15 residues. The germline V gene encodes CDR1 DFQATT and CDR2 SNEGSKA (reference sequence). V was cut by 0 bases and J by 3 bases, with 14 bases left in between. CDR3 sequence: CSARDLQGRDYGYTF. The CDR3 DNA reads TGCAGTGCTAGAGATTTACAGGGCAGGGACTATGGCTACACCTTC.

Sample share makes this clonotype large. The chain joins TRBV27 to TRBJ2-5, with TRBD2 identical over 8 bases. The CDR3 totals 15 residues. Looked up from germline, CDR1 is MNHEY and CDR2 is SMNVEV (reference sequence). Trimming at V came to 2 bases and at J to 5 bases, leaving 7 bases not matched to a gene. CDR3 sequence reads: CASSLNGGAWETQYF. CDR3 DNA sequence: TGTGCCAGCAGTTTAAACGGGGGGGCCTGGGAGACCCAGTACTTC.

The chain carries TRBV2 and TRBJ2-3; 10 nucleotides match TRBD2. Germline CDR1 reads SNHLY; CDR2 reads FYNNEI. The junction had 10 bases not matched to a gene; V was cut back by 8 bases and J by 5 bases. The CDR3 runs 15 residues. The CDR3 DNA is TGTGCCAGCGTCCCCAGTAGCGGGGGGAGAGATACGCAGTATTTT. It specifies CASVPSSGGRDTQYF.

This rearrangement joins TRBV19 to TRBJ1-1; D uncertain. V lost 6 bases to trimming and J lost 4 bases, with 9 bases between them. Per germline, CDR1 LNHDA and CDR2 SQIVND (reference sequence). This CDR3 is built from 12 residues. CDR3 residues: CASSRVATEAFF. The DNA for the CDR3 is TGTGCCAGTAGCCGTGTGGCCACTGAAGCTTTCTTT. The entire variable domain, with the rest obtained from reference TRBV19 and TRBJ1-1, is as follows: DGGITQSPKYLFRKEGQNVTLSCEQNLNHDAMYWYRQDPGQGLRLIYYSQIVNDFQKGDIAEGYSVSREKKESFPLTVTSAQKNPTAFYLCASSRVATEAFFGQGTRLTVV.